This T cell receptor beta chain is from a study of blood T cell repertoires in COVID-19 (dated by TCRdb to 2018 to 2021). About the full investigation: Samples from collaborators originated in the United States, Italy and Spain and spanned both the acute and convalescent phases of COVID-19. Samples were obtained from the ongoing ImmuneRACE study (first 160 participants) and from 1,254 subjects provided by 6 global collaborators. Nearly every sample came with metadata listing a de-identified subject ID, COVID-19 status, age in years and sex. Deeply sampled blood TCRbeta repertoires from subjects exposed to, actively infected with, or recovered from COVID-19 were included in the dataset. Where HLA class I and class II types were available, the types were taken from metadata supplied by the sample provider, not from assay-based typing. The repertoires were made available in a free public database intended to serve as a resource for research on the immune response to SARS-CoV-2. The prospective study material was composed of cDNA or gDNA derived from T cells, B-cell-depleted T cells, or PBMCs. Study-level results and caveats: The quantity of clinical and demographic metadata differed by source and by participant and was supplied without curation.

Per the germline V gene, MGHRA is the CDR1 and YSYEKL is the CDR2. The CDR3 measures 15 amino acids from cysteine to phenylalanine. Solely the CDR3 DNA is kept, with 45 bases framed from the first base. V trim: 7 bases; J trim: 8 bases; unmatched bases: 14. The immunoSEQ Assay, a bias-controlled multiplex PCR, was used to amplify TCRbeta CDR3 regions from genomic DNA. Processing in the source paper ran as follows. The number of nucleated cells in each sample was estimated from the amplification of reference gene primers within the assay. To quantify the absolute abundance of each unique TCRbeta CDR3 rearrangement, sequence reads were collapsed and filtered. For each sample, productive Simpson clonality was calculated by taking the square root of Simpson's diversity index across productive rearrangements. TCRdb's version of the immuneACCESS table is confined to in-frame rearrangements and falls short of the full clone set. An unresolved V gene accounts for under half of the shortfall where checked; the remainder is of unknown origin. The V and J calls and the clone size are those of that table, but D and trimming were determined from the DNA. This sample lists 110,000 to 150,000 clones; approximately 87% were detected once. The ten largest clones add up to 4.3% of the sample.

Regarding this clone: No cognate antigen has been identified for it. Base qualities are not recorded, but no much larger clone differs from it by a single base.

Whole blood was collected in K2EDTA tubes by collaborating institutions according to the institutions' own protocols. Collaborator samples were shipped for TCRbeta analysis as frozen whole blood, isolated PBMCs, or DNA extracted from either sample type. The chain couples TRBV4-1 to TRBJ2-1, with 7 bases aligning to TRBD1. This clonotype was sampled from a woman in her 40s with acute or convalescent COVID-19. Sequenced: peripheral blood. DNA sequence: TGCGCCAGCACCTTCCAGGGGCCACAGGGGTATGAGCAGTTCTTC. It translates as CASTFQGPQGYEQFF.